Reported below is one T cell receptor (beta chain). Its antigen is undetermined. This may be a read error: a much more frequent sequence differs by one nucleotide. The data stem from a study of T cells in Graves' hyperthyroidism and ophthalmopathy. Whole-study findings and limits: A 13 V-J signature model discriminated ophthalmopathy versus stable hyperthyroidism.

The CDR3 has 13 amino acids. CDR1 is SNHLY, CDR2 FYNNEI, per germline. Those with hyperthyroidism were 18 to 65 years old, newly diagnosed, and ill for under 2 months. The PBMCs studied were ones that came from about 10 ml fresh peripheral blood. Amplified regions were TCR beta CDR3 sequences from RNA transcripts. The primer set for the first-round RT-PCR of the TCR CDR3 was HTBI. TCRdb used MiXCR to reprocess the multiplex PCR reads, holding one entry per CDR3 protein. The sample carries hundreds of thousands of distinct CDR3 sequences, around 20% recorded once. This rearrangement joins TRBV2 to TRBJ1-2; 9 nucleotides match TRBD1. The sample consisted of blood. The sequence derives from a woman between 50 and 59 years old with Graves' hyperthyroidism that later progressed to Graves' ophthalmopathy. This chain's CDR3 is CPSSAGQGYGYTF. As DNA, the CDR3 is TGTCCCAGCAGTGCGGGACAGGGCTATGGCTACACCTTC.